This T cell receptor beta chain was profiled in a study of breast tumors, draining lymph nodes, adjacent tissues. Findings of the study overall: Data only fit, rather than demonstrated, lymph node origin of most tumor T cells. Most tumor T cells seemingly derive from lymph node, then expand in tumor. Luminal-like breast cancer showed significantly greater tumor-nontumor repertoire similarity than basal-like breast cancer did. Compared with lymph nodes, tumors were less diverse; compared with nontumor tissue, more.

Samples came from axillary lymph nodes draining the breast cancer. One entry per CDR3 protein results from TCRdb running MiXCR on the multiplex PCR reads. The profile shows around 140,000 distinct CDR3 sequences, approximately 20% of them singletons. This CDR3 has 14 amino acids. CDR1 and CDR2 from the germline V gene are MNHEY and SVGEGT. With V trimmed by 7 bases and J by 1 base, 5 bases remained unmatched. Note on this clonotype: Its antigen is not identified. A read error may be the cause here, since a much bigger clone is one base away. Because the CDR3 is missing its conserved closing phenylalanine or tryptophan, this is likely a read error.

The sequenced material came from axillary lymph node tissue. The rearrangement links TRBV6-2 or TRBV6-3 to TRBJ2-7, with 9 bases matching TRBD2. This receptor was obtained from a female donor with breast cancer. Some clones in this sample may be carry-over from other donors' samples. CDR3 protein: CASMLAGRSYEQYL. The CDR3 DNA reads TGTGCCAGCATGCTAGCGGGGAGGTCCTACGAGCAGTACCTC.